This TCR beta chain was retrieved from a study of T cell responses to AZD1222 COVID-19 vaccine. Study results and limitations: All repertoire sampling was performed exclusively after the peak T cell response. Compared with day 0, the breadth and depth of the Spike-specific TCR repertoire rose significantly after two doses of AZD1222. Among the donors, most were white British and more were female, and clonal diversity was possibly underestimated. Close to half of all spike-specific TCRs reportedly target regions of the variants that are unmutated.

In the case of this clone: Its antigen remains unknown.

The repertoire was sequenced with immunoSEQ multiplex PCR; TCRdb's copy has only in-frame clones and lacks some. The sample lists 100,000 to 150,000 clones, 70% to 90% occurring once. This CDR3 is 16 amino acids long. Germline lookup yields CDR1 SGHNT and CDR2 YYREEE (reference sequence). V lost 6 bases and J 4 bases, leaving 22 bases between the germline ends. This TCR was sampled from an adult in good health. Sequencing was performed on peripheral blood, taken on day 0 of AZD1222 vaccination. This chain uses TRBV5-4 with TRBJ1-1; D call uncertain. The CDR3 DNA is TGTGCCAGCACCTTCACTCCCCCGGGTTGGGGCACTGAAGCTTTCTTT. Its protein product is CASTFTPPGWGTEAFF.